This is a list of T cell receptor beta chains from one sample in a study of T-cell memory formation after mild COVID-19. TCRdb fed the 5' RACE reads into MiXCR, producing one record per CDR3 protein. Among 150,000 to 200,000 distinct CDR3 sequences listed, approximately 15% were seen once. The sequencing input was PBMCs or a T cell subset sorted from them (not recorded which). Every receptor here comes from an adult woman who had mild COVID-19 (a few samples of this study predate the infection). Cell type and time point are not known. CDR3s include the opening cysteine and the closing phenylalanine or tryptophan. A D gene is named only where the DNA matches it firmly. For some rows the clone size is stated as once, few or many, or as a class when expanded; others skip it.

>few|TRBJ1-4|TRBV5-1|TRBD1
TGCGCCAGCAACTTGGGGGACAGGGAAGAAAAACTGTTTTTT
CASNLGDREEKLFF
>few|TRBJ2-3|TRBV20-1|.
TGCAGTGCTGATCCGGGAGGCACAGATACGCAGTATTTT
CSADPGGTDTQYF
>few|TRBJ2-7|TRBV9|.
TGTGCCAGCAGCGTAGGGGATTTACCCTACGAGCAGTACTTC
CASSVGDLPYEQYF
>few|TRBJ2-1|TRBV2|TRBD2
TGTGCCAGCGGGACGGGACTAGCGGATGGGAATGAGCAGTTCTTC
CASGTGLADGNEQFF
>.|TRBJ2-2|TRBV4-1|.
TGCGCCAGCAGCCACCTTAACACCGGGGAGCTGTTTTTT
CASSHLNTGELFF
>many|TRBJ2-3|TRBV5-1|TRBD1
TGCGCCAGCAGACCCGGGACAGGTTCACGCACAGATACGCAGTATTTT
CASRPGTGSRTDTQYF
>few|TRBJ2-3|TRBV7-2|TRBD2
TGTGCCAGCAGCCCCTCGGGCGGGAGGGCAGATACGCAGTATTTT
CASSPSGGRADTQYF
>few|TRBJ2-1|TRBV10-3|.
TGTGCCATCAGTGGAGAGGCGCCGAGCTCCTACAATGAGCAGTTCTTC
CAISGEAPSSYNEQFF
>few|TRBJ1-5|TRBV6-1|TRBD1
TGTGCCAGCAGTGTAAGGGACAGGGACGGTCAGCCCCAGCATTTT
CASSVRDRDGQPQHF
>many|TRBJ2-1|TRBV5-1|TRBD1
TGCGCCACCCGACAGGGACCCTACAATGAGCAGTTCTTC
CATRQGPYNEQFF
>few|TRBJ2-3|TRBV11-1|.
TGTGCCAGCAGCTTAGGTGGAGGACGAATCACAGATACGCAGTATTTT
CASSLGGGRITDTQYF
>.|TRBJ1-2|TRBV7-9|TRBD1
TGTGCCAGCAACCGGGACAGGGGGAGTTCGAACTATGGCTACACCTTC
CASNRDRGSSNYGYTF
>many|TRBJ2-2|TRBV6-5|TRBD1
TGTGCCAGCAGTCTTGGGACAGGGCGGTTGGCCGGGGAGCTGTTTTTT
CASSLGTGRLAGELFF
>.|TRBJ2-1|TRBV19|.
TGTGCCAGTAGTATTGGCTACAATGAGCAGTTCTTC
CASSIGYNEQFF
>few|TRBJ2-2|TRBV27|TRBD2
TGTGCCAGCAAAGCCTCTAGCGGGAGTTACGCCGGGGAGCTGTTTTTT
CASKASSGSYAGELFF
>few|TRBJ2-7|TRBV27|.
TGTGCCAGCAGTCCCCCGGGACGGGACTACGAGCAGTACTTC
CASSPPGRDYEQYF
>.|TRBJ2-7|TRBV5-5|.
TGTGCCAGCAGCCTTCCACAGGGAGTCAGCTCCTACGAGCAGTACTTC
CASSLPQGVSSYEQYF
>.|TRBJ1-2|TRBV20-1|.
TGCAGTGCGCTCCTGGGGTGGCGGTCCTATGGCTACACCTTC
CSALLGWRSYGYTF
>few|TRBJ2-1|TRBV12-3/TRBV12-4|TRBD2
TGTGCCAGCAGTCACCCCTCCGGGACAGGGGGACTAGCGGGGTACAATGAGCAGTTCTTC
CASSHPSGTGGLAGYNEQFF
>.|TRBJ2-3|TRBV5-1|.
TGCGCCAGCAGCCCACATCGAGACGGCACGCAGTATTTT
CASSPHRDGTQYF
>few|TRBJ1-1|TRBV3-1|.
TGTGCCAGCAGCCAAGATAGACGGGGGGTGAACACTGAAGCTTTCTTT
CASSQDRRGVNTEAFF
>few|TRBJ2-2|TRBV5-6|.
TGTGCCAGCAGGGGGGGCGGGAGTACCCGGGAGCTGTTTTTT
CASRGGGSTRELFF
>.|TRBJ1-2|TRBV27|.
TGTGCCAGCAGTTTAGAGGGCGGGGGATATGGCTACACCTTC
CASSLEGGGYGYTF
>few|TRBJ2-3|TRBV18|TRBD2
TGTGCCAGCTCACCGCCGGGACTAGCGGGGGGTGCAGATACGCAGTATTTT
CASSPPGLAGGADTQYF
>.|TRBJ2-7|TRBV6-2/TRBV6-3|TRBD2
TGTGCCAGCAGTCCCCTACAGCGGGAGGCCGGGCCCTACGAGCAGTACTTC
CASSPLQREAGPYEQYF
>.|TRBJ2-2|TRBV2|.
TGTGCCAGCGGTACAGCGAGGGCCCCCGGCGGGGAGCTGTTTTTT
CASGTARAPGGELFF
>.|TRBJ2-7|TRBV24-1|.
TGTGCCACCAGTGGGTCCGGAAGGGACGGCCGTTCCTACGAGCAGTACTTC
CATSGSGRDGRSYEQYF
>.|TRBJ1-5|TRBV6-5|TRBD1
TGTGCCAGCAGTTACTCGGCTCCGGGACAGGGCAATCAGCCCCAGCATTTT
CASSYSAPGQGNQPQHF
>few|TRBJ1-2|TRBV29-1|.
TGCAGCGTTGAAAGGGTAGGCAGTTACGCTAACTATGGCTACACCTTC
CSVERVGSYANYGYTF
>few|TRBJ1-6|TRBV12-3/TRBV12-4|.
TGTGCCAGCAGCCCGTGGTCCCTTGGTAATTCACCCCTCCACTTT
CASSPWSLGNSPLHF
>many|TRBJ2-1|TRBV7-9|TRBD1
TGTGCCAGCGACTTCCGACAGGGCGGAAACAATGAGCAGTTCTTC
CASDFRQGGNNEQFF
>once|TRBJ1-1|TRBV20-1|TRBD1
TGCAGTGCTAGTTACCGACAGGGGAACACTGAAGCTTTCTTT
CSASYRQGNTEAFF
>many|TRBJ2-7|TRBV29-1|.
TGCAGCGTTGAAGGGCAGGGGACGGACGAGCAGTACTTC
CSVEGQGTDEQYF
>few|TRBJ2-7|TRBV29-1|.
TGCAGCGTTGAAGATCAGGGGTACGAGCAGTACTTC
CSVEDQGYEQYF
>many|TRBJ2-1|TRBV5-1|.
TGCGCCAGCAGAGTGGGGGAGCGGTACAATGAGCAGTTCTTC
CASRVGERYNEQFF
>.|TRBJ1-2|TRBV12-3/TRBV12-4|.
TGTGCCAGCAGTTTTGGAGATCCGGGGGGCTACACCTTC
CASSFGDPGGYTF
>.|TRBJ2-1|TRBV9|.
TGTGCCAGCAGCGTAGTGCCCAATGAGCAGGTCTTC
CASSVVPNEQVF
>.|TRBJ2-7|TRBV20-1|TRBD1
TGCAGTGCCCTCTTCCCGGGACAGAAAGTCACCTACGAGCAGTACTTC
CSALFPGQKVTYEQYF
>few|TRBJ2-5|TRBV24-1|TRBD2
TGTGCCACCAGTGGGAGCGGGGGGAAGACCCAGTACTTC
CATSGSGGKTQYF
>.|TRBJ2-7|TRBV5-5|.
TGTGCCAGCAGCCCCGCTTCGGCCTACGAGCAGTACTTC
CASSPASAYEQYF
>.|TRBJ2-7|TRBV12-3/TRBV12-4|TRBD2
TGTGCCAGCAGTTTGGGTCTCAGCGGGGGACTCTACGAGCAGTACTTC
CASSLGLSGGLYEQYF
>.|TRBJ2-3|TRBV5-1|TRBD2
TGCGCCAGCAGCTTCGGACTAGCGGGAGGGCCAGGGGATACGCAGTATTTT
CASSFGLAGGPGDTQYF
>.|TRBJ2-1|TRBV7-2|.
TGTGCCAGCAGCTTAGGGGTGAGGATGGGGTTGGATGAGCAGTTCTTC
CASSLGVRMGLDEQFF
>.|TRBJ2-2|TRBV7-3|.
TGTGCCAGCAGCTTAGCGGGACACTTAGACACCGGGGAGCTGTTTTTT
CASSLAGHLDTGELFF
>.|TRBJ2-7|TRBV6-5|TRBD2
TGTGCCAGCACCCCCGGGGAGGGGAAGAACTACGAGCAGTACTTC
CASTPGEGKNYEQYF
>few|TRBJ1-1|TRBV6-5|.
TGTGCCAGCAGTCCCGGGACACTCTCAGGGACTGAAGCTTTCTTT
CASSPGTLSGTEAFF
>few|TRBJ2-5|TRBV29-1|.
TGCAGCGGCAATATAGAGACCCAGTACTTC
CSGNIETQYF
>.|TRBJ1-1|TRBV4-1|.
TGCGCCAGCAGCCAAGATCGCTGGACAGCTTTCTTT
CASSQDRWTAFF
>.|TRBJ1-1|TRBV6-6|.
TGTGCCAGCACTTCATTGGCCTCCGGGACTGAAGCTTTCTTT
CASTSLASGTEAFF
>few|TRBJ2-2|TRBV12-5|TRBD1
TGTGCTAGCAACAGGGGAGTCGGGGAGCTGTTTTTT
CASNRGVGELFF